Listed here is a single TCR beta chain. This sample was taken from a study of T cells in Graves' hyperthyroidism and ophthalmopathy. V dropped 2 bases and J dropped 1; count of bases not matched to a gene: 2. This CDR3 is built from 15 residues. Germline lookup yields CDR1 MNHEY and CDR2 SVGEGT. TCR beta CDR3 regions were amplified from RNA. Carried out on the TCR CDR3, a first-round RT-PCR used the HTBI primer set. TCRdb redid the calling of the multiplex PCR reads with MiXCR, one entry per CDR3 protein. Of more than 600,000 distinct CDR3 sequences listed, roughly 15% were seen once; the top ten hold around 7.7%. It was considered stable Graves' hyperthyroidism when ophthalmopathy did not progress within 18 months.

The sequenced sample was blood. The clonotype originates from a man younger than 35 with Graves' hyperthyroidism. The rearrangement uses TRBV6-2 or TRBV6-3 and TRBJ2-5; 9 bases align to TRBD1. The chain's CDR3 is CASSYPGQGQETQYF. In DNA form, the CDR3 reads TGTGCCAGCAGTTACCCGGGACAGGGCCAAGAGACCCAGTACTTC.